The 31 T cell receptor beta chains listed next were all sequenced from one sample in a study of cytomegalovirus exposure and HLA in healthy donors. Both 60 Vbeta primers and 13 Jbeta primers went into the PCR. The repertoire was sequenced with immunoSEQ multiplex PCR; TCRdb's copy has only in-frame clones and lacks some. The sample includes around 200,000 clones, about 80% of them seen just once. Sample: PBMCs. Receptors were obtained from a woman aged 25-40 years in good health and CMV-seropositive.

The J gene is TRBJ1-2, the V gene TRBV19; D not resolved. Looked up from germline, CDR1 is LNHDA and CDR2 is SQIVND (reference sequence). The CDR3 spans 12 residues. V was trimmed by 5 bases and J by 7 bases, leaving 11 bases between them. In DNA form, the CDR3 reads TGTGCCAGTAGTCCGGGGAGCGGTGGCTACACCTTC. Residues: CASSPGSGGYTF. The complete variable domain, with remaining parts taken from reference TRBV19 and TRBJ1-2, reads DGGITQSPKYLFRKEGQNVTLSCEQNLNHDAMYWYRQDPGQGLRLIYYSQIVNDFQKGDIAEGYSVSREKKESFPLTVTSAQKNPTAFYLCASSPGSGGYTFGSGTRLTVV.

The gene calls are TRBV18 and TRBJ1-1; D remains ambiguous. V was cut by 7 bases and J by 1 base, with 10 bases left in between. This CDR3 is 13 amino acids long. CDR1 KGHSH and CDR2 LQKENI come from the germline V gene. The CDR3 reads CASFLGENTEAFF. CDR3 DNA sequence: TGTGCCAGCTTCCTCGGGGAGAACACTGAAGCTTTCTTT.

V usage is TRBV30 and J usage is TRBJ2-1; 11 nucleotides align to TRBD2. CDR1 is GTSNPN and CDR2 is SVGIG in the germline V gene (reference sequence). J was trimmed by 5 bases and V by 0 bases; bases with no gene match: 3. This CDR3 has 15 residues. This CDR3 reads CAWSVELAGDNEQFF. The CDR3 DNA reads TGTGCCTGGAGTGTAGAACTAGCGGGAGACAATGAGCAGTTCTTC.

The J gene is TRBJ1-1, the V gene TRBV4-1; 7 nucleotides align to TRBD1. The CDR3 has 16 residues. The V and J ends lost 1 base and 1 base, in that order; junction bases with no gene match: 6. Germline loops: CDR1 MGHRA, CDR2 YSYEKL. CDR3 sequence reads: CASSQVLDRENTEAFF. CDR3 sequence (DNA): TGCGCCAGCAGCCAAGTTCTCGACAGGGAGAACACTGAAGCTTTCTTT.

This sequence joins TRBV5-4 and TRBJ1-2; TRBD1 aligns across 8 bases. V shed 5 bases, J shed 6 bases, and the junction held 9 bases outside the gene matches. Germline V gene sequence: CDR1 SGHNT, CDR2 YYREEE (reference sequence). The CDR3 is 14 residues long. The CDR3 reads CASRIGQGYNGYTF. The CDR3 nucleotides read TGTGCCAGCAGAATTGGACAGGGATATAATGGCTACACCTTC. The full variable domain, its missing parts supplied by reference TRBV5-4 and TRBJ1-2, is ETGVTQSPTHLIKTRGQQVTLRCSSQSGHNTVSWYQQALGQGPQFIFQYYREEENGRGNFPPRFSGLQFPNYSSELNVNALELDDSALYLCASRIGQGYNGYTFGSGTRLTVV.

J is TRBJ2-7 and V is TRBV5-6, with D possibly TRBD1 on 6 matching bases. Germline CDR1 is SGHDT and CDR2 is YYEEEE. V lost 3 bases and J lost 4, with 17 bases in between. The CDR3 is 15 residues long. CDR3 sequence reads: CASSWGHRTGYEQYF. The CDR3 region has the DNA TGTGCCAGCAGCTGGGGGCACCGGACCGGATACGAGCAGTACTTC. Full variable domain (remainder filled in from reference TRBV5-6 and TRBJ2-7): DAGVTQSPTHLIKTRGQQVTLRCSPKSGHDTVSWYQQALGQGPQFIFQYYEEEERQRGNFPDRFSGHQFPNYSSELNVNALLLGDSALYLCASSWGHRTGYEQYFGPGTRLTVT.

This clone was seen more than once but under ten times. This chain joins TRBV6-6 and TRBJ1-5, with D uncertain. Germline V lookup: CDR1 MNHNY, CDR2 SVGAGI (reference sequence). Trimming took 5 bases from V and 7 from J, leaving 15 bases between them. This CDR3 spans 14 amino acids. The CDR3 DNA follows: TGTGCCAGCAGTCCCCCGAGACTCGCCCAGCCCCAGCATTTT. Translated, it gives CASSPPRLAQPQHF.

The chain has TRBV7-9 and TRBJ2-1; 14 bases fit TRBD2. Germline trimming cut 3 bases from V and 12 bases from J; bases unmatched to any gene: 10. Germline V gives CDR1 SEHNR, CDR2 FQNEAQ (reference sequence). This CDR3 comprises 16 residues. CDR3 protein: CASSLGGGLAGAGQFF. CDR3 coding DNA: TGTGCCAGCAGCTTGGGAGGGGGACTAGCGGGAGCAGGGCAGTTCTTC.

This sequence joins TRBV25-1 and TRBJ2-7; D is uncertain. The V end lost 4 bases, the J end lost 1 base, and 5 bases lay between the germline ends. The germline V gene has CDR1 MGHDK and CDR2 SYGVNS. This CDR3 region has 12 residues. CDR3 sequence: CASSAVSYEQYF. DNA of the CDR3: TGTGCCAGCAGTGCCGTGTCCTACGAGCAGTACTTC.

This clone has only a few counts. The V and J genes are TRBV10-3 and TRBJ1-2; a possible D gene is TRBD1 (6 bases). The CDR3 length is 14 residues. The germline gives CDR1 ENHRY, CDR2 SYGVKD. Trimming removed 5 bases from V and 2 bases from J, with 12 bases in between. CDR3: CAISPQGGNYGYTF. In DNA, the CDR3 is TGTGCCATCAGTCCACAGGGTGGAAACTATGGCTACACCTTC.

The V and J genes are TRBV4-1 and TRBJ2-5, with D tentatively TRBD2 (6 bases). The CDR3 is made up of 15 amino acids. Germline CDR1 reads MGHRA; CDR2 reads YSYEKL. Trimming removed 4 bases at V and 3 bases at J, with 15 bases between. The CDR3 protein is CASSPGPWGEETQYF. DNA for the CDR3: TGCGCCAGCAGCCCTGGGCCTTGGGGGGAAGAGACCCAGTACTTC.

The chain links TRBV5-8 to TRBJ2-1, with 11 bases fitting TRBD2. Unmatched junction bases numbered 10, after V lost 6 bases and J lost 8 bases. Germline CDR1 is SGHTS and CDR2 is YDEGEE. This CDR3 has 15 amino acids. The CDR3 loop reads CASTPITSGRDEQFF. Written as DNA, the CDR3 is TGTGCCAGCACCCCCATAACTAGCGGGAGAGATGAGCAGTTCTTC.

V gene TRBV30 combines with J gene TRBJ2-3, with a tentative D call TRBD2 (6 bases). Germline CDR1 and CDR2: GTSNPN and SVGIG (reference sequence). This CDR3 is 13 amino acids long. V lost 5 bases, J lost 4 bases, and 13 bases lay in between. Written as DNA, the CDR3 is TGTGCCTGGTCGGGAGAACAGGCAGATACGCAGTATTTT. Protein product: CAWSGEQADTQYF.

The CDR3 DNA sequence: TGTGCCAGCAGCCCGCGCCTGACGATAGCGGGAGGTCCCACAGATACGCAGTATTTT. Translating gives CASSPRLTIAGGPTDTQYF. This chain links TRBV7-9 with TRBJ2-3; 10 nucleotides align to TRBD2. With 5 bases clipped from V and 2 bases from J, the junction kept 16 bases outside the gene matches. This CDR3 is 19 amino acids long. Germline CDR1 and CDR2: SEHNR and FQNEAQ (reference sequence).

This chain uses TRBV9 with TRBJ2-3; no definite D call. Trimming took off 0 bases at V and 4 bases at J, with 12 bases between the two ends. The CDR3 extends over 15 amino acids. The germline V gene encodes CDR1 SGDLS and CDR2 YYNGEE. The DNA for the CDR3 is TGTGCCAGCAGCGTAGCCCCGGTCCCGGCAGATACGCAGTATTTT. This gives the protein CASSVAPVPADTQYF.

V and J are TRBV4-3 and TRBJ2-1; D gene ambiguous. This CDR3 is 13 amino acids long. V was shortened by 0 bases and J by 7 bases, with 7 bases between the two germline ends. CDR1 and CDR2 (germline): LGHNA, YSLEER. CDR3 loop: CASSQDMSNEQFF. The CDR3 DNA is TGCGCCAGCAGCCAAGATATGTCGAATGAGCAGTTCTTC.

The rearrangement joins TRBV4-1 to TRBJ2-1, with a possible D match to TRBD2 (5 bases). Germline CDR1 reads MGHRA; CDR2 reads YSYEKL. The CDR3 has 16 amino acids. V lost 0 bases to trimming and J lost 0 bases, with 9 bases between them. The CDR3 DNA reads as TGCGCCAGCAGCCAAGATAGCGAGAGCTCCTACAATGAGCAGTTCTTC. Amino acids: CASSQDSESSYNEQFF.

The CDR3, as DNA: TGCGCCAGCAGCTTGGCCTCAGGTCCCTACGAGCAGTACTTC. Encoded protein: CASSLASGPYEQYF. This rearrangement joins TRBV5-1 to TRBJ2-7; D is unresolved. Germline V gives CDR1 SGHRS, CDR2 YFSETQ. The ends were cut back, 0 bases at V and 2 bases at J, with 9 bases in the middle. The CDR3 length is 14 residues.

The genes are TRBV5-1 and TRBJ1-4; TRBD1 agrees at 7 bases. With V trimmed by 4 bases and J by 0 bases, 6 bases remained unmatched. CDR1 and CDR2 (germline): SGHRS, YFSETQ. This CDR3 comprises 16 residues. CDR3 amino acids: CASSPMGQPTNEKLFF. CDR3 DNA: TGCGCCAGCAGCCCGATGGGACAGCCAACTAATGAAAAACTGTTTTTT.

The count of this clone is one. This sequence joins TRBV10-1 and TRBJ2-5, with 9 bases identical to TRBD1. The CDR3 has 14 amino acids. CDR1 is WNHNN, CDR2 SYGVQD, per germline (reference sequence). The junction had 9 bases not matched to a gene; V was cut back by 6 bases and J by 7 bases. The CDR3: CASSTGGEPRTQYF. The CDR3 DNA is TGCGCCAGCAGCACAGGGGGCGAGCCGCGGACCCAGTACTTC.

This chain uses TRBV4-1 with TRBJ2-3; D is undetermined. Germline CDR1 MGHRA, CDR2 YSYEKL. This CDR3 has 17 amino acids. V dropped 4 bases and J dropped 1 base, with 18 bases sitting between them. CDR3 DNA: TGCGCCAGCAGCCCCAAGTTCCCCCGAGGTGGCACAGATACGCAGTATTTT. It encodes CASSPKFPRGGTDTQYF.

The chain has TRBV5-4 and TRBJ1-1, with 8 bases identical to TRBD1. CDR1 and CDR2 (germline): SGHNT, YYREEE (reference sequence). V dropped 3 bases and J dropped 4; count of bases not matched to a gene: 8. CDR3 length: 15 residues. CDR3 DNA: TGTGCCAGCAGCTCGACAGGGGCCTGGAGCACTGAAGCTTTCTTT. It is translated as CASSSTGAWSTEAFF.

Here the CDR3 DNA reads TGCGCCAGCAGCCCCTCAGGTTTCGCCGACGAGCAGTACTTC. Translation: CASSPSGFADEQYF. The J gene is TRBJ2-7, the V gene TRBV5-1; no clear D. CDR3 size: 14 residues. Trimming removed 4 bases from V and 5 bases from J, with 16 bases in between. The germline CDR1 and CDR2 sequences are SGHRS and YFSETQ.

The chain uses TRBV11-3 and TRBJ1-1; D might be TRBD1 (5 bases). The CDR3 is 15 amino acids. Per the germline V gene, CDR1 is SGHNT and CDR2 is YENEEA. Trimming pared 5 bases from V and 5 bases from J, leaving 18 bases between. The CDR3 sequence: CASSSGGGGTTEAFF. In nucleotides, the CDR3 is TGTGCCAGCAGCAGCGGGGGGGGAGGAACGACTGAAGCTTTCTTT. Full variable domain (rest looked up from reference TRBV11-3 and TRBJ1-1): EAGVVQSPRYKIIEKKQPVAFWCNPISGHNTLYWYLQNLGQGPELLIRYENEEAVDDSQLPKDRFSAERLKGVDSTLKIQPAELGDSAVYLCASSSGGGGTTEAFFGQGTRLTVV.

J is TRBJ1-2 and V is TRBV7-8; weak D call: TRBD1 (6 bases). Trimming cost V 1 base and J 4 bases, with 16 bases left between them. Germline V CDR1 and CDR2: SGHVS, FQNEAQ. CDR3 length equals 16 residues. The CDR3 loop is CASSLGNRVHGYGYTF. The CDR3 nucleotides read TGTGCCAGCAGCTTAGGGAACAGGGTCCATGGCTATGGCTACACCTTC. The whole variable domain, remainder taken from reference TRBV7-8 and TRBJ1-2, is GAGVSQSPRYKVAKRGQDVALRCDPISGHVSLFWYQQALGQGPEFLTYFQNEAQLDKSGLPSDRFFAERPEGSVSTLKIQRTQQEDSAVYLCASSLGNRVHGYGYTFGSGTRLTVV.

The chain links TRBV7-6 to TRBJ2-5; 7 bases are a match to TRBD2. Germline V gives CDR1 SGHVS, CDR2 FNYEAQ. The CDR3 extends over 17 amino acids. The V and J ends lost 3 bases and 5 bases, in that order; junction bases with no gene match: 15. The CDR3, as DNA: TGTGCCAGCAGCTTTAGGGTTGGCGGGAGCTTGACGGAGACCCAGTACTTC. It yields the protein CASSFRVGGSLTETQYF.

J is TRBJ2-2 and V is TRBV9, with TRBD2 matching 9 bases. V dropped 1 base and J dropped 5; count of bases not matched to a gene: 6. The CDR3 contains 16 residues. Germline lookup yields CDR1 SGDLS and CDR2 YYNGEE. CDR3 residues: CASSVFLAGSTGELFF. The CDR3 DNA reads as TGTGCCAGCAGCGTATTCCTAGCGGGGTCAACCGGGGAGCTGTTTTTT.

This clone was detected once. The V and J genes are TRBV5-4 and TRBJ2-4; TRBD2 matches 7 bases. Germline V gene data show CDR1 as SGHNT and CDR2 as YYREEE (reference sequence). There are 14 residues in the CDR3. The J segment lost 7 bases and the V segment lost 6 bases, leaving 10 bases of the junction unmatched. CDR3 sequence (DNA): TGTGCCAGCAACCCTGGGGAGGGTCGGAACATTCAGTACTTC. It encodes CASNPGEGRNIQYF.

The genes are TRBV6-6 and TRBJ2-7; the D gene is possibly TRBD2 (6 bases). The CDR3 length is 12 residues. The V gene lost 5 bases and the J gene lost 2 bases, with 7 bases spanning the gap. The germline V gene encodes CDR1 MNHNY and CDR2 SVGAGI (reference sequence). The DNA of the CDR3 is TGTGCCAGCAGTACTAGCACCTACGAGCAGTACTTC. Its translation: CASSTSTYEQYF.

V gene TRBV5-1 combines with J gene TRBJ2-1; D might be TRBD1 (6 bases). This CDR3 contains 16 residues. V dropped 0 bases and J dropped 6 bases, with 16 bases sitting between them. The germline CDR1 and CDR2 sequences are SGHRS and YFSETQ. The CDR3 region has the DNA TGCGCCAGCAGCTTGGGCCGCGACAGGACCTTCAATGAGCAGTTCTTC. It specifies CASSLGRDRTFNEQFF.

Only a few counts were recorded for this clone. The rearrangement uses TRBV6-1 and TRBJ2-2, with a possible D match to TRBD2 (7 bases). Germline V gene sequence: CDR1 MNHNS, CDR2 SASEGT. Trimming removed 1 base from V and 7 bases from J, with 16 bases in between. This CDR3 has 16 residues. The CDR3 sequence: CASSEDPGGVGGELFF. The CDR3 nucleotides are TGTGCCAGCAGTGAAGACCCGGGGGGCGTGGGCGGGGAGCTGTTTTTT.